This is a list of T cell receptor beta chains from one sample in a study of siplizumab effects on memory and regulatory T cells. Only in-frame clones appear in the TCRdb table, and some are missing; sequencing was by immunoSEQ multiplex PCR. The sample includes 100,000 or so clones, about 90% of them seen just once. Sequencing used CD4+ T cells sorted from blood. The receptors were gathered from a human donor in good health. Each CDR3 is given with its conserved first and last residue. The D gene is left open where the match is weak. Some rows have no size entry. The others give once, few or many, or a class for an expanded clone.

TRBV2	TRBD2	.	TRBJ2-3	TGTGCCAGCAGTCTCCTGCTAGCGGGGGTCGGGGATACGCAGTATTTT	CASSLLLAGVGDTQYF
TRBV15	.	.	TRBJ1-2	TGTGCCACCAGCAGGGGGAAAGGGCTCAACTATGGCTACACCTTC	CATSRGKGLNYGYTF
TRBV27	.	.	TRBJ2-2	TGTGCCAGCAGTTCATTAGGGCAAGGGTACACCGGGGAGCTGTTTTTT	CASSSLGQGYTGELFF
TRBV30	TRBD2	.	TRBJ2-7	TGTGCCTGTAACCCGGGGAGGGTATGGTCATACGAGCAGTACTTC	CACNPGRVWSYEQYF
TRBV10-1	.	.	TRBJ1-6	TGCGCCACCGCCGAGGGCGGAAATAATTCACCCCTCCACTTT	CATAEGGNNSPLHF
TRBV5-5	TRBD2	.	TRBJ2-2	TGTGCCAGCAGCTTGGGACTAGCGGCCAACACCGGGGAGCTGTTTTTT	CASSLGLAANTGELFF
TRBV5-1	.	.	TRBJ2-1	TGCGCCAGCAGCTCGAGGACGGGAAATGAGCAGTTCTTC	CASSSRTGNEQFF
TRBV7-3	TRBD1	once	TRBJ2-2	TGTGCCAGCAGCTCCTCGACAGGGGTGTACGGGGAGCTGTTTTTT	CASSSSTGVYGELFF
TRBV5-4	.	.	TRBJ1-1	TGTGCCAGCAGCCCCGCCGGGGGGGCGGGCAGGACTGAAGCTTTCTTT	CASSPAGGAGRTEAFF
TRBV6-5	.	once	TRBJ1-5	TGTGCCAGCAATCCGGGGGGTTTTGGCAATCAGCCCCAGCATTTT	CASNPGGFGNQPQHF
TRBV5-6	TRBD1	.	TRBJ1-3	TGTGCCAGCAGCTCAGGACGGACAGGGATTGCTGGAAACACCATATATTTT	CASSSGRTGIAGNTIYF
TRBV14	.	.	TRBJ1-6	TGTGCCAGCAGCCAAGTGCGGTATTCACCCCTCCACTTT	CASSQVRYSPLHF
TRBV6-5	.	.	TRBJ2-7	TGTGCCAGCAGGAATCCCAATGGGTACGAGCAGTACTTC	CASRNPNGYEQYF
TRBV9	.	.	TRBJ2-1	TGTGCCAGTAGCCGCAGCGGGCAAAGCTCCTACAATGAGCAGTTCTTC	CASSRSGQSSYNEQFF
TRBV19	.	.	TRBJ1-1	TGTGCCAGTAGTATGGCGGCAGGGTTGGGGACAGCTTTCTTT	CASSMAAGLGTAFF
TRBV27	.	.	TRBJ2-3	TGTGCCAGCAGTCGCAGCACAGATACGCAGTATTTT	CASSRSTDTQYF
TRBV6-5	.	.	TRBJ1-1	TGTGCCAGCAGCCGTTCGGGGCAGGGGACTGAAGCTTTCTTT	CASSRSGQGTEAFF
TRBV28	.	.	TRBJ2-1	TGTGCCAGCAGCATCGTAAAGGCGGGGAATGAGCAGTTCTTC	CASSIVKAGNEQFF
TRBV7-3	.	.	TRBJ2-5	TGTGCCAGCAGCTTAATCGGGGAGATAGGGGAGACCCAGTACTTC	CASSLIGEIGETQYF
TRBV5-4	.	.	TRBJ2-3	TGTGCCAGCAGCTTGCTTCAGACAGATACGCAGTATTTT	CASSLLQTDTQYF
TRBV7-8	.	.	TRBJ2-5	TGTGCCAGCAGCTTAGTATGGGGTAGCGGATTTGGAGGGGAGACCCAGTACTTC	CASSLVWGSGFGGETQYF
TRBV5-1	TRBD2	.	TRBJ2-1	TGCGCCAGCAGCTTTCTAGCGGGGAGATACAATGAGCAGTTCTTC	CASSFLAGRYNEQFF
TRBV18	.	few	TRBJ1-5	TGTGCCAGCTCACCTTCAGGCAATCAGCCCCAGCATTTT	CASSPSGNQPQHF
TRBV6-6	.	.	TRBJ1-6	TGTGCCAGCAGCCGGGACCACAATCTCCCAAGTTCACCCCTCCACTTT	CASSRDHNLPSSPLHF
TRBV15	TRBD1	.	TRBJ1-6	TGTGCCACCAGTGACAGGGAACTCTATAATTCACCCCTCCACTTT	CATSDRELYNSPLHF
TRBV11-2	.	.	TRBJ1-6	TGTGCCAGCAGCTTAGGGCCACCCCTCCACTTT	CASSLGPPLHF
TRBV6-8	TRBD2	few	TRBJ2-1	TGTGCCAGCCGGGGGGTAAACCGGACTAGCGGGGGCCCACCAGACAATGAGCAGTTCTTC	CASRGVNRTSGGPPDNEQFF
TRBV5-6	.	.	TRBJ1-6	TGTGCCAGCAGCTTGGGACGGTTCTCCTATAATTCACCCCTCCACTTT	CASSLGRFSYNSPLHF
TRBV15	.	.	TRBJ1-5	TGTGCCACCAGCACCCGACGAGGGGATAATCAGCCCCAGCATTTT	CATSTRRGDNQPQHF
TRBV5-1	TRBD1	.	TRBJ2-3	TGCGCCAGCAGCACCGCCGGGACAGGGGGCCTCACAGATACGCAGTATTTT	CASSTAGTGGLTDTQYF
TRBV11-2	.	.	TRBJ1-2	TGTGCCAGCAGCTTGGGTCGGGGTCACTATGGCTACACCTTC	CASSLGRGHYGYTF
TRBV6-6	.	.	TRBJ1-2	TGTGCCAGCAGTCCAGAGTATGGCTACACCTTC	CASSPEYGYTF
TRBV7-3	.	.	TRBJ1-3	TGTGCCAGCAGCTTAACATCGCGCTCTGGAAACACCATATATTTT	CASSLTSRSGNTIYF
TRBV7-1	TRBD1	.	TRBJ1-6	TGTGCCAGCAGCGGGGAGACAGGGGGGCGTTCACCCCTCCACTTT	CASSGETGGRSPLHF
TRBV5-1	.	.	TRBJ2-2	TGCGCCAGCAGCTTTTTAGGGCAGAACACCGGGGAGCTGTTTTTT	CASSFLGQNTGELFF
TRBV19	.	many	TRBJ1-2	TGTGCCAGTAGTACGCAGGTTAACTATGGCTACACCTTC	CASSTQVNYGYTF
TRBV18	.	.	TRBJ2-3	TGTGCCAGCTCAGGGGCTAGCACAGATACGCAGTATTTT	CASSGASTDTQYF
TRBV7-9	TRBD1	.	TRBJ2-3	TGTGCCAGCAGCTTAGAAGGGGGCAGGGCAGATACGCAGTATTTT	CASSLEGGRADTQYF
TRBV2	TRBD1	few	TRBJ2-7	TGTGCCAGCAGTGGGGACAGGTTGGGCTACGAGCAGTACTTC	CASSGDRLGYEQYF
TRBV5-1	.	.	TRBJ1-2	TGCGCCAGCAGCTTGGGGGGAATGGGGAACTATGGCTACACCTTC	CASSLGGMGNYGYTF
TRBV6-1	TRBD2	.	TRBJ2-1	TGTGCCAGCAGTGGTCGGACTAGCGGGGTGGAGAAGTACAATGAGCAGTTCTTC	CASSGRTSGVEKYNEQFF
TRBV5-6	TRBD1	.	TRBJ1-1	TGTGCCAGCAGCTGGAAAGGGGGCTTGAACACTGAAGCTTTCTTT	CASSWKGGLNTEAFF
TRBV6-1	.	once	TRBJ1-2	TGTGCCAGCAGTGAAAGGCTCATGGGGGCGCGGGGCTACACCTTC	CASSERLMGARGYTF
TRBV27	TRBD1	.	TRBJ1-1	TGTGCCAGCGGACAGGGGTCCACTGAAGCTTTCTTT	CASGQGSTEAFF
TRBV15	TRBD2	.	TRBJ2-3	TGTGCCACCAGCAGAGGGGGGACTAGCGGGGCCACAGATACGCAGTATTTT	CATSRGGTSGATDTQYF
TRBV11-2	.	once	TRBJ2-3	TGTGCCAGCAGTCCTTTCCGGGGTAGCGCAGATACGCAGTATTTT	CASSPFRGSADTQYF
TRBV4-3	TRBD1	.	TRBJ1-1	TGCGCCAGCAGCCAAGGGACAGGGCTAGCTTTCTTT	CASSQGTGLAFF
TRBV7-9	.	once	TRBJ1-2	TGTGCCAGCAGCTTAGGAACCGGCTTATATGGCTACACCTTC	CASSLGTGLYGYTF
TRBV5-1	TRBD1	.	TRBJ2-7	TGCGCCAGCAGCTGGGGACAGGGGAATGAGCAGTACTTC	CASSWGQGNEQYF
TRBV5-4	.	.	TRBJ2-1	TGTGCCAGCAGCTTGGGGGGACGGGAAGGGTACGAGCAGTTCTTC	CASSLGGREGYEQFF
TRBV29-1	.	.	TRBJ1-1	TGCAGCGTTCGTGGGTTTGGATCGTACACTGAAGCTTTCTTT	CSVRGFGSYTEAFF
TRBV13	.	once	TRBJ1-4	TGTGCCAGCATGTTTTCGGGAAAACTGTTTTTT	CASMFSGKLFF
TRBV4-3	TRBD1	.	TRBJ1-2	TGCGCCAGCAGCCAAGTTGCGCAGGGGGCTCTTGGCTACACCTTC	CASSQVAQGALGYTF
TRBV6-1	TRBD2	once	TRBJ2-1	TGTGCCAGCACATGGCGGGGGACTACAACTGAGCAGTTCTTC	CASTWRGTTTEQFF
TRBV7-6	TRBD2	.	TRBJ2-7	TGTGCCAGCAGCTTACTAGCGGGGGCAACCTACTACGAGCAGTACTTC	CASSLLAGATYYEQYF
TRBV15	.	.	TRBJ1-3	TGTGCCACCAGCCCCTTGGACACCAAACGCTCTGGAAACACCATATATTTT	CATSPLDTKRSGNTIYF
TRBV6-6	TRBD1	.	TRBJ1-5	TGTGCCAGCAGCCAGGGACAGGGGCGTCAGCCCCAGCATTTT	CASSQGQGRQPQHF
TRBV5-1	TRBD2	.	TRBJ2-5	TGCGCCAGCAGGACTAGCGGGGGAGTAGGAGAGACCCAGTACTTC	CASRTSGGVGETQYF
TRBV11-2	TRBD1	.	TRBJ2-1	TGTGCCAGCAGCTTGGGGATCGGGACAGGGGAGTTTAGTGAGCAGTTCTTC	CASSLGIGTGEFSEQFF
TRBV7-2	.	.	TRBJ1-1	TGTGCCAGCAGCACCCGACAGGAAGCCAAAGCTTTCTTT	CASSTRQEAKAFF